The clone carrying this TCR beta chain was counted many times. A junction end diverges from the germline sequence, so it may reflect a read error. These data originate in a study of response to subunit inactivated influenza vaccine. TCRdb reprocessed the RT-PCR reads via MiXCR and lists one record per CDR3 protein. The sample records 490,000 or so distinct CDR3 sequences, about 7.6% being singletons. CDR3 size: 13 residues. The V gene's germline CDR1 is SSHAT and CDR2 FNYEAQ (reference sequence). The chain recombines TRBV7-7 with TRBJ2-2, with a tentative D call TRBD2 (5 bases). The sequence was obtained from a man in his fifties or sixties who received an inactivated influenza vaccine. Sample: PBMCs from blood, taken roughly 24 months after vaccination. The CDR3 loop reads CASSFQRTGELFF. CDR3 DNA: TGTGCTAGCAGCTTTCAGCGGACCGGGGAGCTGTTTTTT.